These 26 T cell receptor beta chains share one sample of origin, sequenced in a study of OX40 agonist ivuxolimab in advanced cancers. Assay used: immunoSEQ multiplex PCR; TCRdb lists only in-frame clones, some missing. Among about 60,000 clones, roughly 80% were seen once, and the ten largest hold around 0.7%. Material: CD4+ or CD8+ T cells sorted from blood, obtained in a trial of the OX40 agonist ivuxolimab. The origin of the receptors is an adult with an advanced solid tumor such as melanoma, head and neck, liver or kidney cancer.

V and J are TRBV18 and TRBJ1-2; 8 bases are a match to TRBD1. The CDR3 spans 15 residues. After removal of 4 bases from V and 5 bases from J, the junction contained 9 bases not matched to a gene. Per the germline V gene, CDR1 is KGHSH and CDR2 is LQKENI. The CDR3 sequence: CASSLGQGGGYGYTF. In DNA, the CDR3 is TGTGCCAGCTCACTAGGACAGGGAGGAGGGTATGGCTACACCTTC.

The chain has TRBV5-1 and TRBJ1-5, with D perhaps matching TRBD1 (5 bases). Per germline, CDR1 SGHRS and CDR2 YFSETQ. There are 14 residues in the CDR3. V shed 0 bases and J shed 6 bases, with 10 bases lying between them. CDR3 sequence reads: CASSLGSGGQPQHF. The CDR3 DNA follows: TGCGCCAGCAGCTTGGGTTCGGGGGGTCAGCCCCAGCATTTT.

The chain recombines TRBV10-2 with TRBJ1-6; 7 bases fit TRBD1. Germline CDR1 is WSHSY and CDR2 is SAAADI. Germline trimming cut 7 bases from V and 8 bases from J; bases unmatched to any gene: 2. This CDR3 has 12 amino acids. Here the CDR3 DNA reads TGCGCCAGCAAACAGGGGCATTCACCCCTCCACTTT. It codes for CASKQGHSPLHF.

As DNA, the CDR3 is TGTGCCAGCAGCTTGGGAGAAGAGACCCAGTACTTC. Translated: CASSLGEETQYF. This sequence joins TRBV5-6 and TRBJ2-5, with unresolved D. The V gene lost 0 bases and the J gene lost 3 bases, with 3 bases spanning the gap. In germline, CDR1 is SGHDT, CDR2 YYEEEE. This CDR3 is 12 amino acids long.

This clone was detected only once. The CDR3 DNA follows: TGTGCCAGCAGCCAAGCTGCTCAAGGAACGAACACCGGGGAGCTGTTTTTT. It encodes CASSQAAQGTNTGELFF. The rearrangement joins TRBV4-2 to TRBJ2-2; D unclear. The CDR3 is made up of 17 amino acids. Per the germline V gene, CDR1 is LGHNA and CDR2 is YNFKEQ. Trimming removed 1 base at V and 0 bases at J, with 12 bases between.

The chain is built from TRBV5-4 and TRBJ1-2; 10 bases agree with TRBD1. CDR1 SGHNT and CDR2 YYREEE come from the germline V gene (reference sequence). The length of the CDR3 is 19 residues. Trimming took 5 bases from V and 6 from J; bases not matched to a gene: 22. CDR3 residues: CASSPTPSTTPGTGDGYTF. The CDR3 DNA reads TGTGCCAGCAGTCCCACGCCGTCGACCACCCCCGGGACAGGGGATGGCTACACCTTC.

This clone was seen only once. The chain links TRBV5-6 to TRBJ2-2; D gene ambiguous. Germline V gene sequence: CDR1 SGHDT, CDR2 YYEEEE. The V and J ends lost 0 bases and 5 bases respectively, with 14 bases between them. The CDR3 runs to 16 residues. The CDR3 DNA sequence: TGTGCCAGCAGCTTGGTGGTCGCTAGTCGGACCGGGGAGCTGTTTTTT. It translates to CASSLVVASRTGELFF. Full variable domain (missing parts from reference TRBV5-6 and TRBJ2-2): DAGVTQSPTHLIKTRGQQVTLRCSPKSGHDTVSWYQQALGQGPQFIFQYYEEEERQRGNFPDRFSGHQFPNYSSELNVNALLLGDSALYLCASSLVVASRTGELFFGEGSRLTVL.

The chain recombines TRBV5-1 with TRBJ2-3; D may correspond to TRBD1 or TRBD2 (6 bases each). Looked up from germline, CDR1 is SGHRS and CDR2 is YFSETQ. CDR3 length: 16 residues. V shed 4 bases and J shed 3 bases, with 18 bases lying between them. CDR3: CASSAGHPGQTDTQYF. CDR3 nucleotide sequence: TGCGCCAGCAGCGCGGGACACCCAGGACAGACAGATACGCAGTATTTT.

The rearrangement joins TRBV23-1 to TRBJ2-3; perhaps TRBD2 as D (6 bases). TRBV23-1 is recorded as an ORF, its role being uncertain. V was pared by 3 bases and J by 3 bases, with 16 bases between. The length of the CDR3 is 16 residues. The CDR3 DNA follows: TGCGCCAGCAGTCAGAGCCGGAGGGGTAGTACAGATACGCAGTATTTT. This sequence encodes CASSQSRRGSTDTQYF.

V usage is TRBV6-1 and J usage is TRBJ1-5; D possibly corresponds to TRBD1 (5 bases). Germline V gene data show CDR1 as MNHNS and CDR2 as SASEGT. Trimming stripped 0 bases from V and 6 bases from J, with 15 bases between. The CDR3 contains 16 residues. The CDR3 is CASSEAVGRAGQPQHF. Written as DNA, the CDR3 is TGTGCCAGCAGTGAAGCGGTCGGCAGGGCGGGTCAGCCCCAGCATTTT.

V and J are TRBV5-1 and TRBJ2-1, with 8 nucleotides matching TRBD2. Germline lookup yields CDR1 SGHRS and CDR2 YFSETQ. Trimming took 4 bases from V and 0 from J; bases not matched to a gene: 3. The CDR3 has 15 amino acids. The CDR3 here is CASSRSGSSYNEQFF. The CDR3 nucleotides read TGCGCCAGCAGCCGGAGCGGGAGCTCCTACAATGAGCAGTTCTTC.

About this clone: The same CDR3 arises from other DNA sequences in this sample as well. The chain recombines TRBV18 with TRBJ1-5; 9 nucleotides match TRBD1. The CDR3 has 13 residues. Germline-derived CDR1 and CDR2 are KGHSH and LQKENI. V lost 3 bases and J lost 7; bases outside the gene matches: 1. DNA of the CDR3: TGTGCCAGCTCACCGACAGGGGGACAGCCCCAGCATTTT. As protein: CASSPTGGQPQHF.

This chain uses TRBV14 with TRBJ1-4; 7 bases map to TRBD1. V lost 6 bases to trimming and J lost 6 bases; unmatched junction nucleotides: 7. CDR1 and CDR2 from the germline V gene are SGHDN and FVKESK. CDR3 length: 14 amino acids. CDR3 protein: CASSLQGWDEKLFF. The DNA of the CDR3 is TGTGCCAGCAGTCTACAGGGGTGGGATGAAAAACTGTTTTTT.

This clone was counted only a few times. This sequence joins TRBV2 and TRBJ1-5; tentatively, D is TRBD1 (5 bases). Trimming removed 6 bases from V and 6 bases from J, with 12 bases in between. Germline V lookup: CDR1 SNHLY, CDR2 FYNNEI. The CDR3 runs 13 residues. CDR3 region: CASRSRESQPQHF. CDR3 coding DNA: TGTGCCAGCAGATCCAGGGAGTCTCAGCCCCAGCATTTT. Using reference TRBV2 and TRBJ1-5 for the parts outside the CDR3, the full variable domain is EPEVTQTPSHQVTQMGQEVILRCVPISNHLYFYWYRQILGQKVEFLVSFYNNEISEKSEIFDDQFSVERPDGSNFTLKIRSTKLEDSAMYFCASRSRESQPQHFGDGTRLSIL.

The table lists this clone with a few counts. The chain is built from TRBV21-1 and TRBJ2-6; TRBD1 is the table's D call and was not checked against the DNA. TRBV21-1 is listed as a pseudogene. This CDR3 spans 16 amino acids. The DNA for the CDR3 is TGTGCCAGCAGCAAAGGACAGGACTCTGGGGCCAACGTCCTGACTTTC. The encoded protein is CASSKGQDSGANVLTF.

J is TRBJ1-2 and V is TRBV5-5; TRBD1 agrees at 7 bases. The CDR3 contains 14 residues. J lost 4 bases, V lost 0 bases, and 3 bases had no gene match. CDR1 is SGHKS and CDR2 is YYEKEE in the germline V gene (reference sequence). The CDR3 spells CASSLEQGFYGYTF. The CDR3 DNA follows: TGTGCCAGCAGCTTGGAACAGGGGTTCTATGGCTACACCTTC. The full variable domain, completed using reference TRBV5-5 and TRBJ1-2, is DAGVTQSPTHLIKTRGQQVTLRCSPISGHKSVSWYQQVLGQGPQFIFQYYEKEERGRGNFPDRFSARQFPNYSSELNVNALLLGDSALYLCASSLEQGFYGYTFGSGTRLTVV.

The chain couples TRBV5-1 to TRBJ1-2; TRBD1 matches at 7 bases. The CDR3 loop spans 15 amino acids. The germline CDR1 and CDR2 sequences are SGHRS and YFSETQ. Trimming at V came to 0 bases and at J to 4 bases, leaving 6 bases not matched to a gene. The CDR3 DNA reads TGCGCCAGCAGCTTGGCCGGGACAGAGGCCTATGGCTACACCTTC. Translated, it gives CASSLAGTEAYGYTF.

The rearrangement joins TRBV5-4 to TRBJ1-1; D is undetermined. This CDR3 has 11 residues. Trimming removed 4 bases from V and 2 bases from J, with 3 bases in between. Germline V gene sequence: CDR1 SGHNT, CDR2 YYREEE (reference sequence). Written as DNA, the CDR3 is TGTGCCAGCAGCCAAAACACTGAAGCTTTCTTT. Translation gives CASSQNTEAFF.

The V call is TRBV6-5, the J call TRBJ2-1; 7 nucleotides agree with TRBD2. Trimming removed 2 bases from V and 5 bases from J; junction bases left unmatched: 3. Germline CDR1 and CDR2: MNHEY and SVGAGI. The CDR3 has 14 residues. Here the CDR3 DNA reads TGTGCCAGCAGTTACCGGCTAGCGGACAATGAGCAGTTCTTC. Translation: CASSYRLADNEQFF.

This chain uses TRBV5-1 with TRBJ2-3, with 8 bases identical to TRBD1. In germline, CDR1 is SGHRS, CDR2 YFSETQ. V lost 4 bases and J lost 1; bases outside the gene matches: 2. The CDR3 totals 14 residues. This CDR3 is CASSATGGTDTQYF. The CDR3 bases are TGCGCCAGCAGCGCGACAGGGGGCACAGATACGCAGTATTTT. The full variable domain, rest sourced from reference TRBV5-1 and TRBJ2-3, is KAGVTQTPRYLIKTRGQQVTLSCSPISGHRSVSWYQQTPGQGLQFLFEYFSETQRNKGNFPGRFSGRQFSNSRSEMNVSTLELGDSALYLCASSATGGTDTQYFGPGTRLTVL.

The chain has TRBV29-1 and TRBJ2-7, with D possibly matching TRBD2 (7 bases). V was trimmed by 5 bases and J by 6 bases, leaving 20 bases between them. Germline V gene lookup returns CDR1 SQVTM and CDR2 ANQGSEA. The CDR3 contains 14 residues. This chain's CDR3 is CSVLEGGGAGEQYF. CDR3 DNA sequence: TGCAGCGTTCTTGAGGGGGGGGGCGCGGGCGAGCAGTACTTC.

The V and J genes are TRBV6-5 and TRBJ1-1; unclear D gene. CDR1 is MNHEY, CDR2 SVGAGI, per germline. V was cut by 5 bases and J by 0 bases, with 10 bases left in between. This CDR3 is 14 amino acids long. Written as DNA, the CDR3 is TGTGCCAGCAGTAGGTCGCGGTTGAACACTGAAGCTTTCTTT. Its translation: CASSRSRLNTEAFF.

The chain links TRBV27 to TRBJ2-5; TRBD1 matches at 9 bases. The CDR3 runs 14 residues. CDR1 and CDR2 (germline): MNHEY, SMNVEV (reference sequence). Trimming removed 7 bases from V and 7 bases from J; junction bases left unmatched: 10. The CDR3 reads CASTPGTGYGTQYF. CDR3 DNA sequence: TGTGCCAGCACCCCTGGGACAGGGTATGGGACCCAGTACTTC.

In DNA form, the CDR3 reads TGTGCCAGCAGCTCGGCTCACTACAATGAGCAGTTCTTC. Amino acids: CASSSAHYNEQFF. The rearrangement joins TRBV7-2 to TRBJ2-1; D remains unclear. CDR3 length: 13 residues. CDR1 and CDR2 (germline): SGHTA, FQGNSA. V lost 4 bases and J 3 bases, leaving 7 bases between the germline ends.

The chain has TRBV9 and TRBJ1-2, with D perhaps TRBD1 (6 bases). This CDR3 has 14 amino acids. The germline gives CDR1 SGDLS, CDR2 YYNGEE. Trimming took 4 bases from V and 6 from J, leaving 16 bases between them. The CDR3 coding sequence is TGTGCCAGCAGCCCCCCAAGGGGGTATAATGGCTACACCTTC. Its protein product is CASSPPRGYNGYTF.

The chain employs TRBV9 and TRBJ2-7; 8 bases align to TRBD2. Trimming at V came to 2 bases and at J to 2 bases, leaving 12 bases not matched to a gene. Germline values: CDR1 SGDLS, CDR2 YYNGEE. This CDR3 is built from 17 residues. CDR3 sequence reads: CASSVSPGGDTPYEQYF. CDR3 nucleotide sequence: TGTGCCAGCAGCGTCTCCCCGGGGGGGGATACCCCCTACGAGCAGTACTTC.